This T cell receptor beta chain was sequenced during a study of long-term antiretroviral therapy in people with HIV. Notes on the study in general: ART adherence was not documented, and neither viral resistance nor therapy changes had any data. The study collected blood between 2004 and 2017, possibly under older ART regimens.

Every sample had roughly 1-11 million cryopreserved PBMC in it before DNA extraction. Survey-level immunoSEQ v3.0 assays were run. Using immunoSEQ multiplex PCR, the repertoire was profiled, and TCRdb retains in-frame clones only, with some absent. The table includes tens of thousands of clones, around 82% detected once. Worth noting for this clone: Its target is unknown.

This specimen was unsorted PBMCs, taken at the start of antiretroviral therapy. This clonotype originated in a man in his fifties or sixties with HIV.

The CDR3 loop is CAWSVIPLRPIYEQYF. DNA of the CDR3: TGTGCCTGGAGTGTAATCCCCCTCAGACCCATTTACGAGCAGTACTTC. V and J are TRBV30 and TRBJ2-7; D is undetermined. Trimming pared 0 bases from V and 4 bases from J, leaving 19 bases between. The V gene's germline CDR1 is GTSNPN and CDR2 SVGIG (reference sequence). The CDR3 is 16 amino acids.